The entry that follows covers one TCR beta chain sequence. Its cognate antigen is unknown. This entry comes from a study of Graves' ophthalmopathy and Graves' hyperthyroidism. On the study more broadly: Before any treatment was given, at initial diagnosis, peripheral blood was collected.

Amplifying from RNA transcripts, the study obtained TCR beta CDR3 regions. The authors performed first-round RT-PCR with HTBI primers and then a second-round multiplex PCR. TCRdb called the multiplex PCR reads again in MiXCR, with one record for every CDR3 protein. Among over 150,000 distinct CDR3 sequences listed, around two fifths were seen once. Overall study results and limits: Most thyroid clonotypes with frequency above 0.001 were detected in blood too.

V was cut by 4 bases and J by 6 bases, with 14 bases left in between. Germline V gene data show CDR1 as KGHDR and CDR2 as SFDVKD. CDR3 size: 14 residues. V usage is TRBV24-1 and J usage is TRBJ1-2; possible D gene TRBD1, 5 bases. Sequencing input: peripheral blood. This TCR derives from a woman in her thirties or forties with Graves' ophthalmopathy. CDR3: CATSEDGTANGYTF. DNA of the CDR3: TGTGCCACCAGTGAGGACGGGACCGCTAATGGCTACACCTTC.